This T cell receptor beta chain is from a study of T cell changes during pregnancy in multiple sclerosis. Germline V gives CDR1 WSHSY, CDR2 SAAADI. The CDR3 sequence is 13 residues long. Trimming took off 7 bases at V and 4 bases at J, with 11 bases between the two ends. Profiled with immunoSEQ multiplex PCR; TCRdb holds only in-frame clones, not every one. This sample has roughly 30,000 clones, with roughly 91% found just once. The receptor comes from a female donor in good health, enrolled as a control in a pregnancy study. The chain links TRBV10-2 to TRBJ1-5, with D possibly matching TRBD1 (6 bases). Sequencing was performed on CD4+ T cells from peripheral blood mononuclear cells, taken in the first trimester of pregnancy. CDR3 DNA: TGCGCCAGCACTACAGGGAGAAATCAGCCCCAGCATTTT. The encoded protein is CASTTGRNQPQHF.